The sequence of this T cell receptor beta chain was determined in a study of CXCR3-negative and CXCR3-positive naive CD8 T cells. 5' RACE with UMI labels generated the TRB cDNA libraries. No DNA is given; TCRdb re-called the 5' RACE reads and lists each CDR3 protein once. The data show 140,000 to 150,000 distinct CDR3 sequences, and the top ten clones hold over 0.25%. General observations from the study: Naive cells positive for CXCR3 carried more hydrophobic TRB CDR3s than CXCR3-negative ones. Similarly elevated diversity marked both naive subsets, with memory CD8+ cells showing far lower diversity. Cryopreserved cells partially lost CXCR3 expression, and fresh PBMCs were used in most assays. With respect to TRBV-TRBJ usage, naive CXCR3-negative and CXCR3-positive cells were similar; memory differed.

Comment on this clonotype: Its antigen is still unknown.

By phenotype, naive CD8+ T cells were CD45RO-CCR7+CD27+CD95-. The TCR was taken from a human donor in good health. Some clones in this sample may be carry-over from other donors' samples. Sequencing was done on a sample of naive CXCR3+ CD8+ T cells from blood. The subset was: CD45RO-CCR7+CD27+CD95- naive CD8+ T cells expressing CXCR3 (TNR3+).

The CDR3 sequence is CASSQDPGPRGYTF. J is TRBJ1-2 and V is TRBV4-3. Germline lookup yields CDR1 LGHNA and CDR2 YSLEER. The CDR3 is made up of 14 amino acids.